The 11 T cell receptor beta chains below come from one sample, sequenced in a study of CD8 T cells in Susac syndrome. The authors reverse transcribed roughly 0.5 to 1 ug RNA with random hexamers. TCRdb itself ran the immunoSEQ multiplex PCR reads through MiXCR, one entry per CDR3 protein. The sample holds just under 95,000 distinct CDR3 sequences, roughly 94% seen once. The sequencing input was CD4+ T cells from PBMCs. The receptors here all came from a human donor with Susac syndrome.

The chain combines TRBV20-1 with TRBJ1-5; 7 nucleotides match TRBD1. V was pared by 3 bases and J by 0 bases, with 2 bases of the junction left unmatched. There are 14 residues in the CDR3. Germline V gives CDR1 DFQATT, CDR2 SNEGSKA (reference sequence). The CDR3 spells CSARGQISNQPQHF. For the CDR3, the DNA is TGCAGTGCTAGGGGACAGATTAGCAATCAGCCCCAGCATTTT.

The chain combines TRBV18 with TRBJ1-4, with D perhaps matching TRBD1 (5 bases). Germline V CDR1 and CDR2: KGHSH, LQKENI. The ends were cut back, 1 base at V and 7 bases at J, with 10 bases in the middle. This CDR3 has 14 residues. The chain's CDR3 is CASSPQGTGEKLFF. The CDR3 DNA follows: TGTGCCAGCTCACCACAGGGGACCGGTGAAAAACTGTTTTTT.

V usage is TRBV5-8 and J usage is TRBJ2-6; the match to TRBD1 covers 7 bases. CDR1 and CDR2 (germline): SGHTS, YDEGEE. This CDR3 comprises 17 residues. V trimming: 3 bases; J trimming: 3 bases; junction bases outside the gene matches: 9. For the CDR3, the DNA is TGTGCCAGCAGCTCATTGACAGGGACGCTTGGGGCCAACGTCCTGACTTTC. Translated, it gives CASSSLTGTLGANVLTF.

This chain joins TRBV10-3 and TRBJ2-3; the D is unclear. Per germline, CDR1 ENHRY and CDR2 SYGVKD. The CDR3 spans 14 residues. V dropped 0 bases and J dropped 0 bases, with 4 bases sitting between them. CDR3 bases: TGTGCCATCAGTGAGTCGGGAAGCACAGATACGCAGTATTTT. Translated, it gives CAISESGSTDTQYF.

The chain has TRBV11-2 and TRBJ2-4; 7 nucleotides align to TRBD1. CDR3 length: 13 amino acids. CDR1 is SGHAT, CDR2 FQNNGV, per germline. The V and J ends lost 0 bases and 10 bases, in that order; junction bases with no gene match: 3. CDR3 DNA sequence: TGTGCCAGCAGCTTAGACCAGGGACAGATTCAGTACTTC. It is translated as CASSLDQGQIQYF.

This clonotype has just one count. This chain uses TRBV5-1 with TRBJ2-2, with TRBD1 matching over 7 bases. Germline V gene sequence: CDR1 SGHRS, CDR2 YFSETQ. The trim removed 7 bases at V and 0 bases at J, leaving 12 bases unmatched. The CDR3 totals 17 residues. For the CDR3, the DNA is TGCGCCAGCGGCCACAGGGGCCCCGAATCGAACACCGGGGAGCTGTTTTTT. The encoded protein is CASGHRGPESNTGELFF.

The chain has TRBV12-5 and TRBJ1-1; TRBD1 agrees at 9 bases. Germline lookup yields CDR1 LGHNT and CDR2 FRNRAP. With V trimmed by 1 base and J by 1 base, 1 base remained unmatched. The CDR3 covers 15 residues. The CDR3 DNA reads TGTGCTAGTGGTTTGGGACAGGGGGAGAACACTGAAGCTTTCTTT. Translated, it gives CASGLGQGENTEAFF.

The chain combines TRBV10-3 with TRBJ2-5; 11 bases agree with TRBD1. This CDR3 comprises 14 residues. The V gene's germline CDR1 is ENHRY and CDR2 SYGVKD. Trimming cost V 4 bases and J 6 bases; bases outside gene matches: 4. As DNA, the CDR3 is TGTGCCATCAGTGGGGGACAGGGGGTCAAGACCCAGTACTTC. This gives the protein CAISGGQGVKTQYF.

The rearrangement joins TRBV29-1 to TRBJ2-1; 8 bases match TRBD1. CDR1 SQVTM and CDR2 ANQGSEA come from the germline V gene. CDR3 length equals 13 residues. V was clipped by 4 bases and J by 9 bases; unmatched bases: 8. Here the CDR3 DNA reads TGCAGCGTTGGAAATCAGGGGGCAGGTGAGCAGTTCTTC. It codes for CSVGNQGAGEQFF.

This sequence joins TRBV7-2 and TRBJ2-7; 14 bases fit TRBD2. Germline values: CDR1 SGHTA, CDR2 FQGNSA. The CDR3 contains 14 residues. After removal of 6 bases from V and 4 bases from J, the junction contained 2 bases not matched to a gene. CDR3 sequence reads: CASRRTSGGYEQYF. As DNA, the CDR3 is TGTGCCAGCAGGCGGACTAGCGGGGGGTACGAGCAGTACTTC.

V is TRBV7-2 and J is TRBJ2-3; 9 bases agree with TRBD2. CDR1 is SGHTA and CDR2 is FQGNSA in the germline V gene. J gave up 3 bases and V 8 bases, and 3 bases lay outside the gene matches. The CDR3 totals 13 residues. CDR3 sequence reads: CASPSGVTDTQYF. For the CDR3, the DNA is TGTGCCAGCCCTAGCGGGGTGACAGATACGCAGTATTTT.